This is a list of T cell receptor beta chains from one sample in a study of CD8 T cells in ankylosing spondylitis. TCRdb called the 5' RACE reads again in MiXCR, with one record for every CDR3 protein. The sample shows around 770,000 distinct CDR3 sequences, roughly 19% of them seen only once. Sequenced material: blood, either unsorted or a sorted T cell fraction (not recorded which). The receptors were sampled from a male donor with ankylosing spondylitis. Both conserved end residues are part of each CDR3. The D gene is left open where the match is weak. Some rows have no size entry. The others give once, few or many, or a class for an expanded clone.

D: -; J: TRBJ2-2; V: TRBV7-9; size: -; DNA: TGTGCCAGCACCATGGGGCTATCCAACACCGGGGAGCTGTTTTTT; CDR3: CASTMGLSNTGELFF
D: -; J: TRBJ2-1; V: TRBV24-1; size: few; DNA: TGTGCCACCAGTGGGGGTGGCAATGAGCAGTTCTTC; CDR3: CATSGGGNEQFF
D: TRBD1; J: TRBJ2-6; V: TRBV4-3; size: few; DNA: TGCGCCAGCAGCCAGGGGACAGGGACTGGGGCCAACGTCCTGACTTTC; CDR3: CASSQGTGTGANVLTF
D: -; J: TRBJ2-3; V: TRBV5-1; size: few; DNA: TGCGCCAGCAGCTTGGGGGACATCAGCACAGATACGCAGTATTTT; CDR3: CASSLGDISTDTQYF
D: TRBD1; J: TRBJ1-1; V: TRBV4-3; size: many; DNA: TGCGCCAGCAGCCAACAAGCACAGGGGATGATAGGGTACACTGAAGCTTTCTTT; CDR3: CASSQQAQGMIGYTEAFF
D: -; J: TRBJ1-4; V: TRBV10-3; size: few; DNA: TGTGCCATCAGTGAAGGAGGGGCGAATGAAAAACTGTTTTTT; CDR3: CAISEGGANEKLFF
D: TRBD2; J: TRBJ2-1; V: TRBV2; size: many; DNA: TGCGCCAGCAGCGAGGGACTAGCGGGATACAATGAGCAGTTCTTC; CDR3: CASSEGLAGYNEQFF
D: TRBD1; J: TRBJ2-7; V: TRBV5-6; size: -; DNA: TGTGCCAGCAGCTCTAACTATGGACAGGGATGGTACGAGCAGTACTTC; CDR3: CASSSNYGQGWYEQYF
D: -; J: TRBJ2-7; V: TRBV4-1; size: -; DNA: TGCGCCAGCAGCCAAGAAGGGCAGTACTTC; CDR3: CASSQEGQYF
D: -; J: TRBJ2-1; V: TRBV20-1; size: -; DNA: TGCAGTGCTAGAGTTATTATTAATCGTCCACACAATGAGCAGTTCTTC; CDR3: CSARVIINRPHNEQFF
D: -; J: TRBJ1-3; V: TRBV7-8; size: few; DNA: TGTGCCAGCAGCTCTGACTCGTCTGGAAACACCATATATTTT; CDR3: CASSSDSSGNTIYF
D: TRBD2; J: TRBJ2-5; V: TRBV5-1; size: few; DNA: TGCGCCAGCAGTCGGGACTACCCCCAAGAGACCCAGTACTTC; CDR3: CASSRDYPQETQYF
D: TRBD2; J: TRBJ2-2; V: TRBV20-1; size: few; DNA: TGCAGTGCTTGGACGGGGGGGCTGGGAACCGGGGAGCTGTTTTTT; CDR3: CSAWTGGLGTGELFF
D: -; J: TRBJ2-2; V: TRBV7-8; size: -; DNA: TGTGCCAGCAGCTTAGGGATGTCACGGGGGACCGGGGAGCTGTTTTTT; CDR3: CASSLGMSRGTGELFF
D: -; J: TRBJ1-2; V: TRBV20-1; size: -; DNA: TGCAGTGCTAGGGAGAGGTTACCTAACTATGGCTACACCTTC; CDR3: CSARERLPNYGYTF
D: TRBD2; J: TRBJ2-1; V: TRBV7-2; size: -; DNA: TGTGCCAGCAGCTACCAGCCGGGACTAGCCTCTTACAATGAGCAGTTCTTC; CDR3: CASSYQPGLASYNEQFF
D: TRBD1; J: TRBJ2-3; V: TRBV7-9; size: few; DNA: TGTGCCAGCAGCTTAGAGGGACAGGGGAGCACAGATACGCAGTATTTT; CDR3: CASSLEGQGSTDTQYF
D: -; J: TRBJ2-1; V: TRBV5-1; size: -; DNA: TGCGCCAGCACAGCGGGCGTCCCGGGGGATGAGCAGTTCTTC; CDR3: CASTAGVPGDEQFF
D: TRBD2; J: TRBJ2-7; V: TRBV20-1; size: -; DNA: TGCAGTGCTGGTACCGGGACTAGCGACTTCTCCTACGAGCAGTACTTC; CDR3: CSAGTGTSDFSYEQYF
D: TRBD1; J: TRBJ2-7; V: TRBV19; size: -; DNA: TGTGCCAGTAGGCAAACCGGGACAGCCTACGAGCAGTACTTC; CDR3: CASRQTGTAYEQYF
D: -; J: TRBJ1-2; V: TRBV5-1; size: -; DNA: TGCGCCAGCAGCTTGGCTGTGTCTTCGGGCTATGGCTACACCTTC; CDR3: CASSLAVSSGYGYTF
D: -; J: TRBJ1-1; V: TRBV7-2; size: -; DNA: TGTGCCAGCAGCTTAGCAGCGTACGACAGGCTGAACACTGAAGCTTTCTTT; CDR3: CASSLAAYDRLNTEAFF
D: -; J: TRBJ2-1; V: TRBV5-1; size: few; DNA: TGCGCCAGCACCATCGACGGACACAATGAGCAGTTCTTC; CDR3: CASTIDGHNEQFF
D: TRBD1; J: TRBJ1-2; V: TRBV6-5; size: -; DNA: TGTGCCAGCAGTTACTCGCCAGGGGGTGGCTATGGCTACACCTTC; CDR3: CASSYSPGGGYGYTF
D: TRBD2; J: TRBJ2-1; V: TRBV19; size: -; DNA: TGTGCCAGTAGTATAACCAGCGGGAGTTTTTACAATGAGCAGTTCTTC; CDR3: CASSITSGSFYNEQFF
D: -; J: TRBJ2-7; V: TRBV2; size: -; DNA: TGTGCCAGCAGTGACGAGTTACTTCCTGAGCAGTACTTC; CDR3: CASSDELLPEQYF
D: -; J: TRBJ2-7; V: TRBV11-2; size: few; DNA: TGTGCCAGCAGCTTGGGAGGAGAAGGCAGCCCGTACTTC; CDR3: CASSLGGEGSPYF
D: TRBD2; J: TRBJ2-2; V: TRBV7-3; size: -; DNA: TGTGCCAGCAGCCAAGGGATAGCGGGGGATGACACAAACACCGGGGAGCTGTTTTTT; CDR3: CASSQGIAGDDTNTGELFF
D: -; J: TRBJ1-1; V: TRBV5-1; size: few; DNA: TGCGCCAGCACTGCGGGCGCTGGGAACACTGAAGCTTTCTTT; CDR3: CASTAGAGNTEAFF
D: -; J: TRBJ1-6; V: TRBV12-3/TRBV12-4; size: -; DNA: TGTGCCAGCAGCCAGAACACGAGGCCAGACCTAGGTTCACCCCTCCACTTT; CDR3: CASSQNTRPDLGSPLHF
D: TRBD2; J: TRBJ2-2; V: TRBV7-2; size: -; DNA: TGTGCCAGCAGCCAACGGACTAGCAGGAACACCGGGGAGCTGTTTTTT; CDR3: CASSQRTSRNTGELFF
D: -; J: TRBJ2-3; V: TRBV29-1; size: -; DNA: TGCAGGACACGGGCGGGGACCGGAGGCACAGATACGCAGTATTTT; CDR3: CRTRAGTGGTDTQYF
D: TRBD2; J: TRBJ2-5; V: TRBV5-1; size: few; DNA: TGCGCCAGCAGCCCTCGGAAAGTGGCGGGGGGGATCCAAGAGACCCAGTACTTC; CDR3: CASSPRKVAGGIQETQYF
D: -; J: TRBJ2-7; V: TRBV7-2; size: -; DNA: TGTGCCAGCAGCTGGTCAGAGTTCTCCTACGAGCAGTACTTC; CDR3: CASSWSEFSYEQYF
D: TRBD2; J: TRBJ2-3; V: TRBV20-1; size: -; DNA: TGCAGTGCTAGAGTGGTGTTAGCGGGGGGCACAGATACGCAGTATTTT; CDR3: CSARVVLAGGTDTQYF
D: TRBD2; J: TRBJ2-2; V: TRBV7-2; size: few; DNA: TGTGCCAGCAGCTTACCGCGGACTAGCGGTCCGAGGGGGGAGCTGTTTTTT; CDR3: CASSLPRTSGPRGELFF
D: TRBD2; J: TRBJ2-3; V: TRBV7-8; size: few; DNA: TGTGCCAGCAGCCCCCGACTAGCGGGGGGTTGGACAGATACGCAGTATTTT; CDR3: CASSPRLAGGWTDTQYF
D: -; J: TRBJ2-5; V: TRBV7-9; size: -; DNA: TGTGCCAGCGCGTTAAGGGAGCCGGAGACCCAGTACTTC; CDR3: CASALREPETQYF
D: -; J: TRBJ1-1; V: TRBV7-9; size: few; DNA: TGTGCCAGCAGCTCCTTCCTCGGGGCGAACACTGAAGCTTTCTTT; CDR3: CASSSFLGANTEAFF